This T cell receptor (beta chain) was profiled in a study of T cells in Graves' hyperthyroidism and ophthalmopathy. This clonotype was observed many times. What was amplified from RNA transcripts were TCR beta CDR3 regions. The primer set for the first-round RT-PCR of the TCR CDR3 was HTBI. MiXCR, applied by TCRdb to the multiplex PCR reads, yields one record per CDR3 protein. The data contain approximately 630,000 distinct CDR3 sequences, under 20% of them singletons. Per the germline V gene, CDR1 is MNHEY and CDR2 is SVGEGT. V lost 6 bases and J 5 bases, leaving 16 bases between the germline ends. This CDR3 is 14 amino acids long.

Sequenced sample: blood. The V and J genes are TRBV6-2 or TRBV6-3 and TRBJ2-5, with D perhaps TRBD1 or TRBD2 (5 bases each). The origin of this receptor is a woman between 25 and 40 years old with Graves' hyperthyroidism. For the CDR3, the DNA is TGTGCCAGCAGCAGACCGGGACGACCGGAGACCCAGTACTTC. It yields the protein CASSRPGRPETQYF.